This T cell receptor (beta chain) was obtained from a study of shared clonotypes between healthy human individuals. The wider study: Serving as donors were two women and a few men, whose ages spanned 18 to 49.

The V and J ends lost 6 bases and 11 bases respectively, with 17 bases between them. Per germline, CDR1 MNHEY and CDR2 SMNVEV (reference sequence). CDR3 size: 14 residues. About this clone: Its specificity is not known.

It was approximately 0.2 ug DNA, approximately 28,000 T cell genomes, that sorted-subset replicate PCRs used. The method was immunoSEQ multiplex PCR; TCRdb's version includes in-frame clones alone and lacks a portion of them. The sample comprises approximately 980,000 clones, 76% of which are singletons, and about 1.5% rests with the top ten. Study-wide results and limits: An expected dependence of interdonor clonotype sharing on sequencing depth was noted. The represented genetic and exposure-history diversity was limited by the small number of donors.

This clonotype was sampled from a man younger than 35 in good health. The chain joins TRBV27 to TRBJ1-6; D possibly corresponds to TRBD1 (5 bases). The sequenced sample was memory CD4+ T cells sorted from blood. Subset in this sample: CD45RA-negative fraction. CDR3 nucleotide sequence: TGTGCCAGCAGACGCCTTACGCCAGGGACACCCCTCCACTTT. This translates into CASRRLTPGTPLHF.